Listed here is a single T cell receptor beta chain. This specimen belongs to a study of OX40 agonist ivuxolimab in advanced cancers. The protocol was immunoSEQ multiplex PCR, while the TCRdb copy is restricted to in-frame clones and leaves out a portion. The repertoire has some 74,000 clones, roughly 82% of them found once; the top ten carry 5%. The TCR comes from an adult with an advanced solid tumor such as melanoma, head and neck, liver or kidney cancer. Sequencing used CD4+ or CD8+ T cells sorted from blood, obtained in a trial of the OX40 agonist ivuxolimab.

The DNA of the CDR3 is TGCGCCAGCAGCCTAGGACAGGGGGCTAATGAGCAGTTCTTC. Protein product: CASSLGQGANEQFF. The chain is built from TRBV4-1 and TRBJ2-1; TRBD1 matches 11 bases. Germline V gene lookup returns CDR1 MGHRA and CDR2 YSYEKL. With V trimmed by 4 bases and J by 7 bases, 3 bases remained unmatched. The length of the CDR3 is 14 residues.